A single sample gave rise to the 8 T cell receptor beta chains below, sequenced in a study of response to subunit inactivated influenza vaccine. TCRdb reprocessed the RT-PCR reads with MiXCR, giving one entry per CDR3 protein. Of 630,000 or so distinct CDR3 sequences listed, around 14% are singletons. The sample was PBMCs from blood, taken roughly 12 days after vaccination. These receptors were collected from a man aged 50-59 years who received an inactivated influenza vaccine.

The genes are TRBV9 and TRBJ2-5; a possible D gene is TRBD2 (6 bases). The CDR3 has 15 residues. The V gene's germline CDR1 is SGDLS and CDR2 YYNGEE. Trimming cost V 3 bases and J 2 bases, with 14 bases left between them. In nucleotides, the CDR3 is TGTGCCAGCAGCGGGGGACTGGAAAAACAAGAGACCCAGTACTTC. Translation gives CASSGGLEKQETQYF.

This chain's CDR3 is CASSLVGDPNYGYTF. As DNA, the CDR3 is TGTGCCAGCAGCTTAGTTGGGGACCCTAACTATGGCTACACCTTC. The genes are TRBV7-8 and TRBJ1-2; weak D call: TRBD1 (5 bases). The germline gives CDR1 SGHVS, CDR2 FQNEAQ. The CDR3 loop spans 15 amino acids. Trimming shortened V by 1 base and J by 0 bases, and 9 bases separated the two germline ends.

The chain couples TRBV6-2 or TRBV6-3 to TRBJ1-2; D not certain. CDR3 length equals 13 residues. Trimming left V 4 bases short and J 0 bases short, with 6 bases between. Germline CDR1 and CDR2: MNHEY and SVGEGT. The CDR3 region is CASSSAANYGYTF. CDR3 nucleotides: TGTGCCAGCAGTTCCGCGGCTAACTATGGCTACACCTTC.

This chain joins TRBV29-1 and TRBJ2-1; D might be TRBD1 or TRBD2, each matching 5 bases. This CDR3 contains 11 residues. V was shortened by 4 bases and J by 9 bases, with 10 bases between the two germline ends. Germline V gene lookup returns CDR1 SQVTM and CDR2 ANQGSEA. The CDR3 sequence: CSVGGAGEQFF. The CDR3, as DNA: TGCAGCGTTGGAGGGGCAGGTGAGCAGTTCTTC.

This clonotype came up a few times. The CDR3 DNA sequence: TGCAGTGCTAGGGCAGGGGGAGGCACAGATACGCAGTATTTT. Protein sequence: CSARAGGGTDTQYF. V is TRBV20-1 and J is TRBJ2-3; 7 positions match TRBD1. The CDR3 loop spans 14 amino acids. The germline CDR1 and CDR2 sequences are DFQATT and SNEGSKA (reference sequence). The ends lost 3 bases at V and 1 base at J; junction bases unmatched: 4.

This chain links TRBV28 with TRBJ2-7; D tentatively reads TRBD1 or TRBD2 (5 bases each). The CDR3 contains 16 residues. The V gene lost 2 bases and the J gene lost 2 bases, with 16 bases spanning the gap. Germline loops: CDR1 MDHEN, CDR2 SYDVKM. The DNA of the CDR3 is TGTGCCAGCAGTTTACTAGGGACCGCACGGGCCTACGAGCAGTACTTC. Translation: CASSLLGTARAYEQYF.

This clonotype was observed a handful of times. This rearrangement joins TRBV10-3 to TRBJ1-3; TRBD1 aligns across 10 bases. Trimming at V came to 8 bases and at J to 2 bases, leaving 12 bases not matched to a gene. The germline gives CDR1 ENHRY, CDR2 SYGVKD. This CDR3 spans 17 amino acids. CDR3 region: CAIGGTGEGTPGNTIYF. The DNA of the CDR3 is TGTGCCATCGGTGGGACAGGGGAAGGAACGCCTGGAAACACCATATATTTT.

V usage is TRBV7-2 and J usage is TRBJ2-7; D might be TRBD2 (5 bases). Germline loops: CDR1 SGHTA, CDR2 FQGNSA. Between the trimmed V and J ends, which lost 4 bases and 1 base, there was a span of 14 bases. The CDR3 has 15 residues. The CDR3: CASSSGLTVSYEQYF. For the CDR3, the DNA is TGTGCCAGCAGCTCCGGACTCACCGTGTCCTACGAGCAGTACTTC. The full variable domain, in which reference TRBV7-2 and TRBJ2-7 provide the parts outside the CDR3, is GAGVSQSPSNKVTEKGKDVELRCDPISGHTALYWYRQSLGQGLEFLIYFQGNSAPDKSGLPSDRFSAERTGGSVSTLTIQRTQQEDSAVYLCASSSGLTVSYEQYFGPGTRLTVT.